A selection of T cell receptor beta chains follows, all from one sample in a study of long-term antiretroviral therapy in people with HIV. Sequenced by immunoSEQ multiplex PCR; TCRdb stores in-frame clones only, minus some. The sample has under 40,000 clones, around 84% seen once; the top ten hold 4.8%. Sequencing was performed on unsorted PBMCs, taken 2.8 years before starting antiretroviral therapy. Receptors were obtained from a woman in her twenties or thirties with HIV. The CDR3 runs from the conserved cysteine through the conserved F or W. The listing skips clone size in some rows; elsewhere it reads once, few, many or a size class.

V: TRBV28
size: -
J: TRBJ1-2
CDR3: CASSSRQGPRANYGYTF

V: TRBV29-1
size: once
J: TRBJ1-1
CDR3: CSVERGWNTEAFF

V: TRBV10-3
size: -
J: TRBJ1-1
CDR3: CAITSGGRDTEAFF

V: TRBV9
size: -
J: TRBJ1-3
CDR3: CASSPDRGRGNTIYF

V: TRBV9
size: -
J: TRBJ2-2
CDR3: CASSVGGFGGNTGELFF

V: TRBV28
size: -
J: TRBJ2-7
CDR3: CASHHRGSYEQYF

V: TRBV5-1
size: -
J: TRBJ1-6
CDR3: CASSFSGEYNSPLHF

V: TRBV10-3
size: -
J: TRBJ1-3
CDR3: CATRQGLTGNTIYF

V: TRBV5-1
size: -
J: TRBJ2-2
CDR3: CASSWTSGGASRTGELFF

V: TRBV7-3
size: -
J: TRBJ1-6
CDR3: CASSQGSENSPLHF

V: TRBV2
size: -
J: TRBJ1-1
CDR3: CASSLAGTGTEPLGAFF

V: TRBV27
size: -
J: TRBJ1-5
CDR3: CASSAGDGNQPQHF

V: TRBV15
size: few
J: TRBJ2-5
CDR3: CATSRDPSPQETQYF

V: TRBV6-1
size: once
J: TRBJ2-2
CDR3: CASSEVLVGELFF

V: TRBV7-9
size: -
J: TRBJ1-4
CDR3: CASSFRDRGGEKLFF

V: TRBV6-5
size: -
J: TRBJ2-5
CDR3: CASSYSSDRTGTQYF

V: TRBV27
size: -
J: TRBJ1-4
CDR3: CASRDSSLEKLFF

V: TRBV6-5
size: -
J: TRBJ1-1
CDR3: CASSSDPWTGNTEAFF

V: TRBV5-6
size: -
J: TRBJ1-2
CDR3: CASSLRGAQGTGYTF

V: TRBV4-1
size: -
J: TRBJ2-5
CDR3: CASSQVSSGRETQYF

V: TRBV2
size: few
J: TRBJ1-5
CDR3: CASSSRTGEDQPQHF

V: TRBV7-7
size: -
J: TRBJ1-1
CDR3: CASTPRRAPEAFF

V: TRBV28
size: -
J: TRBJ2-2
CDR3: CASSNMNTGELFF

V: TRBV13
size: -
J: TRBJ2-2
CDR3: CASRSWTSGVNGELFF

V: TRBV5-1
size: -
J: TRBJ1-2
CDR3: CASNGQPVIDGYTF

V: TRBV10-3
size: -
J: TRBJ2-2
CDR3: CAIPKGAGPPGELFF

V: TRBV29-1
size: -
J: TRBJ1-1
CDR3: CSITGGVEAFF

V: TRBV6-1
size: -
J: TRBJ2-3
CDR3: CASSVFLGGQLTDTQYF

V: TRBV7-2
size: once
J: TRBJ1-1
CDR3: CASSRTRMNTEAFF

V: TRBV28
size: -
J: TRBJ1-1
CDR3: CASRQIQRWDQANTEAFF